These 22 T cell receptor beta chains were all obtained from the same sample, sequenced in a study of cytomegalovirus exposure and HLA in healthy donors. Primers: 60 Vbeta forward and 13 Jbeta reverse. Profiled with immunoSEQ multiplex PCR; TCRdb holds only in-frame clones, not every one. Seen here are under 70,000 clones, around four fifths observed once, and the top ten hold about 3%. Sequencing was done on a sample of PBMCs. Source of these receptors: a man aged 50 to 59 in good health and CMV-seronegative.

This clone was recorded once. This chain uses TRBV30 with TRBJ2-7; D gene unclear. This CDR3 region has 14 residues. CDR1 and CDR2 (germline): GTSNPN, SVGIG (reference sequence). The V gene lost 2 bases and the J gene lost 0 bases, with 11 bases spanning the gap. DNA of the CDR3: TGTGCCTGGAGTTCGGTTGGAGCCTCCTACGAGCAGTACTTC. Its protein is CAWSSVGASYEQYF.

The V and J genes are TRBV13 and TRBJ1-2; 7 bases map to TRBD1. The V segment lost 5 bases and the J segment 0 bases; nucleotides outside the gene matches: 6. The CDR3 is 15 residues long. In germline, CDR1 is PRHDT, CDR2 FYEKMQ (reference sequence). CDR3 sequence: CASSVLTGPNYGYTF. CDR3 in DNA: TGTGCCAGCAGCGTTTTGACAGGGCCTAACTATGGCTACACCTTC.

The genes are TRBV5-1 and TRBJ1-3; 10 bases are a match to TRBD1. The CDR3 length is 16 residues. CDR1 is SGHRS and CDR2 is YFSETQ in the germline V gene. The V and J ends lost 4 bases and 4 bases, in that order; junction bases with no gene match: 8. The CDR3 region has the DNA TGCGCCAGCAGCACCGGACAGGGGGGAATGGGAAACACCATATATTTT. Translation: CASSTGQGGMGNTIYF.

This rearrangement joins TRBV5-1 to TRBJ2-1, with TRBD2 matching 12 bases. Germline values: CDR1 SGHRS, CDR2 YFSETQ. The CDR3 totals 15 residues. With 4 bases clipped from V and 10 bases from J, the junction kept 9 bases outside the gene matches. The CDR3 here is CASSQPSGGVGEQFF. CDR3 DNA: TGCGCCAGCAGCCAACCTAGCGGGGGGGTGGGCGAGCAGTTCTTC.

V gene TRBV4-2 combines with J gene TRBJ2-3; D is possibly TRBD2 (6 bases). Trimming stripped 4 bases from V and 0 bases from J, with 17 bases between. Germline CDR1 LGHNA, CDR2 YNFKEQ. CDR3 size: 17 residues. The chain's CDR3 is CASSRSGTLESTDTQYF. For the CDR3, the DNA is TGTGCCAGCAGCCGATCCGGGACTCTGGAAAGCACAGATACGCAGTATTTT.

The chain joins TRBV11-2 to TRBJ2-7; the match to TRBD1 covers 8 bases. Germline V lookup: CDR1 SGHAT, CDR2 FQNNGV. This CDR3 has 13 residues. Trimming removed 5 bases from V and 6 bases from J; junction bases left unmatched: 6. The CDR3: CASSPGQGTEQYF. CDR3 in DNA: TGTGCCAGCAGCCCCGGACAGGGAACCGAGCAGTACTTC.

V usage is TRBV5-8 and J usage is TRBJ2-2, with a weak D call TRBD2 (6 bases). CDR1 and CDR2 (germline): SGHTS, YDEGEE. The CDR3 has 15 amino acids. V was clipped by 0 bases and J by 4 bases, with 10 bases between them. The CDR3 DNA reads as TGTGCCAGCAGCTTGGTGGGGAGGATCACCGGGGAGCTGTTTTTT. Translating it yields CASSLVGRITGELFF.

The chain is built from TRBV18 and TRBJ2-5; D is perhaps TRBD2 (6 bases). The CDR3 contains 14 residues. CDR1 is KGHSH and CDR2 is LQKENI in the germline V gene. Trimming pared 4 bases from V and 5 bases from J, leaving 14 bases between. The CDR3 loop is CASSQGLLPETQYF. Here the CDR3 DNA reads TGTGCCAGCTCACAGGGACTCCTTCCTGAGACCCAGTACTTC.

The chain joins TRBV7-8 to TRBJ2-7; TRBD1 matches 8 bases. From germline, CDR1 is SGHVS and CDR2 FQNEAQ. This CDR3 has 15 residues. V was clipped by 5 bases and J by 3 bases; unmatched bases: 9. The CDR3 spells CASSQLVGQDYEQYF. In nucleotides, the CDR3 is TGTGCCAGCAGCCAGCTAGTGGGACAGGACTACGAGCAGTACTTC.

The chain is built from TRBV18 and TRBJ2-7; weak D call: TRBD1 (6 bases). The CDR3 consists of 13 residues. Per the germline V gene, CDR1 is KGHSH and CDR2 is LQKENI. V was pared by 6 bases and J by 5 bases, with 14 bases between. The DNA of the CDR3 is TGTGCCAGCTCCCGCCAGGGGCGGAACGAGCAGTACTTC. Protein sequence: CASSRQGRNEQYF.

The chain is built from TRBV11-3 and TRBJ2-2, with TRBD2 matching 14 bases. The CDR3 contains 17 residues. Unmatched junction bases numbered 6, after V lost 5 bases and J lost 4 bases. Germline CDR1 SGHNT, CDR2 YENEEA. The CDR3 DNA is TGTGCCAGCAGCCCGGGACTAGCGGGGGACGTCACCGGGGAGCTGTTTTTT. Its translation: CASSPGLAGDVTGELFF.

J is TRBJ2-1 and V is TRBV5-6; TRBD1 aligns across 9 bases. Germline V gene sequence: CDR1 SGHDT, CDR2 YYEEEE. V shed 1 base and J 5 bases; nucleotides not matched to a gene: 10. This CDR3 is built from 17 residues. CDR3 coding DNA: TGTGCCAGCAGCTTGACCATAAACAGGGGGCCCCACAATGAGCAGTTCTTC. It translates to CASSLTINRGPHNEQFF. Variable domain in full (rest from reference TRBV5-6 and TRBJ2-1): DAGVTQSPTHLIKTRGQQVTLRCSPKSGHDTVSWYQQALGQGPQFIFQYYEEEERQRGNFPDRFSGHQFPNYSSELNVNALLLGDSALYLCASSLTINRGPHNEQFFGPGTRLTVL.

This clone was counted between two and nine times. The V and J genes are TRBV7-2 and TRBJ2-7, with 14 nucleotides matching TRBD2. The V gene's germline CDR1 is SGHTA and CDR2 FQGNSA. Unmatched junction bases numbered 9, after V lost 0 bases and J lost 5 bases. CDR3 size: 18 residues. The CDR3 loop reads CASSLAFGLAGGKDEQYF. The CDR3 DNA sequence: TGTGCCAGCAGCTTAGCCTTCGGACTAGCGGGGGGTAAAGACGAGCAGTACTTC.

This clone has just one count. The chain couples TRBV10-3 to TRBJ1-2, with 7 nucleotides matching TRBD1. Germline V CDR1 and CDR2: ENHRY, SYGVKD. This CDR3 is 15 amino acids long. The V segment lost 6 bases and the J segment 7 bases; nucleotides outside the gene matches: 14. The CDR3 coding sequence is TGTGCCATCAGCAGACCCGGACAGGTAGAACTTGGCTACACCTTC. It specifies CAISRPGQVELGYTF.

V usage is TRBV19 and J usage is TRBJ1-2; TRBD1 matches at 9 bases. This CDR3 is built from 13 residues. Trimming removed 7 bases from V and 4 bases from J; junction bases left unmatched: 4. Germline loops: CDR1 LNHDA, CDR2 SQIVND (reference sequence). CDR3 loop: CASTGTGTYGYTF. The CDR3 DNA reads TGTGCCAGTACCGGGACAGGGACCTATGGCTACACCTTC.

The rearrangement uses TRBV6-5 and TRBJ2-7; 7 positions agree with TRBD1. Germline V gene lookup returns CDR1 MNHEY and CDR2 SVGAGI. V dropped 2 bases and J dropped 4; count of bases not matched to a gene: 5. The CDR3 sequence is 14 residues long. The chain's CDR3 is CASSYLGGPYEQYF. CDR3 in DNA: TGTGCCAGCAGTTACCTAGGGGGCCCTTACGAGCAGTACTTC.

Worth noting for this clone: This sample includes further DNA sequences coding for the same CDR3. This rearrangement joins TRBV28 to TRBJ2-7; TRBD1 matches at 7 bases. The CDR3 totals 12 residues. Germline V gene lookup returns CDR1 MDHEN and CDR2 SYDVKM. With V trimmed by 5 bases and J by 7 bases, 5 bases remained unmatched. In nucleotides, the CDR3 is TGTGCCAGCAGTGGACAGGTAGGTGAGCAGTACTTC. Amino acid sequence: CASSGQVGEQYF.

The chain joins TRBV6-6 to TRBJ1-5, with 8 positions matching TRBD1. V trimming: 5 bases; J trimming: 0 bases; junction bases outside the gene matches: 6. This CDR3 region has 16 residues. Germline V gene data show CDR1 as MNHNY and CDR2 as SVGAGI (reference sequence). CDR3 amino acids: CASSTRTGYSNQPQHF. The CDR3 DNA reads TGTGCCAGCAGTACCCGGACAGGGTATAGCAATCAGCCCCAGCATTTT.

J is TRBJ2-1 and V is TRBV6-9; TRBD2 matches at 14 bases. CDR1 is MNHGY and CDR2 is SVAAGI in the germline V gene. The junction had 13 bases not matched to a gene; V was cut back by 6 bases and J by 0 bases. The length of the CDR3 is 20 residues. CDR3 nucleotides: TGTGCCAGCAGGTGTACCGGGACTAGCGGGGGCAAGAGCTCCTACAATGAGCAGTTCTTC. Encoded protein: CASRCTGTSGGKSSYNEQFF.

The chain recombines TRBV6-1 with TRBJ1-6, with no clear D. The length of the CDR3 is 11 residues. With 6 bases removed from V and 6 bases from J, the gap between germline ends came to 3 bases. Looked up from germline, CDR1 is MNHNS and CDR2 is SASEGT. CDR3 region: CASSRNSPLHF. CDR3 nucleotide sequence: TGTGCCAGCAGCCGTAATTCACCCCTCCACTTT.

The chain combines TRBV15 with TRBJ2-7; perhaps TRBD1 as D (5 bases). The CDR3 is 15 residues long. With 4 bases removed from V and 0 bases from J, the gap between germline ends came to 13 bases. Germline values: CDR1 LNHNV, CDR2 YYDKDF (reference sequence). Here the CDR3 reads CATSTRQTLSYEQYF. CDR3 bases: TGTGCCACCAGCACAAGACAGACCCTCTCCTACGAGCAGTACTTC.

CDR3 amino acids: CASSLAGGSNTGELFF. CDR3 sequence (DNA): TGTGCCAGCAGCTTGGCAGGTGGTAGTAACACCGGGGAGCTGTTTTTT. V is TRBV5-4 and J is TRBJ2-2; D is uncertain. Germline CDR1 reads SGHNT; CDR2 reads YYREEE (reference sequence). The CDR3 sequence is 16 residues long. V lost 0 bases and J 2 bases, leaving 11 bases between the germline ends. Full variable domain (missing parts from reference TRBV5-4 and TRBJ2-2): ETGVTQSPTHLIKTRGQQVTLRCSSQSGHNTVSWYQQALGQGPQFIFQYYREEENGRGNFPPRFSGLQFPNYSSELNVNALELDDSALYLCASSLAGGSNTGELFFGEGSRLTVL.